The 20 T cell receptor beta chains below were found in one sample sequenced in a study of blood T cell repertoires in COVID-19. The assay was immunoSEQ multiplex PCR, and TCRdb's table has in-frame clones only and misses some. The sample consists of 300,000 or so clones, about 87% of them appearing once. Sequencing was performed on peripheral blood. The receptors were gathered from a man between 65 and 85 years old with acute or convalescent COVID-19.

This clone is a singleton in its sample. The chain couples TRBV5-8 to TRBJ2-4, with 9 bases lining up with TRBD1. The germline V gene encodes CDR1 SGHTS and CDR2 YDEGEE. V lost 1 base, J lost 6 bases, and 5 bases stayed unmatched. CDR3 length: 15 residues. CDR3 DNA sequence: TGTGCCAGCAGCTTGCGGGGACAGGGTTTAAACATTCAGTACTTC. Its protein is CASSLRGQGLNIQYF. Complete variable domain (other parts from reference TRBV5-8 and TRBJ2-4): EAGVTQSPTHLIKTRGQQATLRCSPISGHTSVYWYQQALGLGLQFLLWYDEGEERNRGNFPPRFSGRQFPNYSSELNVNALELEDSALYLCASSLRGQGLNIQYFGAGTRLSVL.

The chain links TRBV19 to TRBJ1-1, with a tentative D call TRBD1 (5 bases). V lost 4 bases, J lost 2 bases, and 17 bases lay in between. The germline CDR1 and CDR2 sequences are LNHDA and SQIVND (reference sequence). The CDR3 covers 16 residues. CDR3 protein: CASSTPGRGANTEAFF. CDR3 coding DNA: TGTGCCAGTAGTACCCCGGGGCGCGGGGCCAACACTGAAGCTTTCTTT.

V gene TRBV7-2 combines with J gene TRBJ2-7; tentatively, D is TRBD2 (6 bases). V lost 2 bases and J lost 6, with 8 bases in between. This CDR3 spans 12 amino acids. Germline CDR1 and CDR2: SGHTA and FQGNSA. CDR3 region: CASSLYGGEQYF. The CDR3 bases are TGTGCCAGCAGCTTATACGGGGGCGAGCAGTACTTC.

The chain couples TRBV6-5 to TRBJ1-6; possible D gene TRBD1, 5 bases. V lost 11 bases and J lost 4, with 15 bases in between. Per the germline V gene, CDR1 is MNHEY and CDR2 is SVGAGI. The CDR3 loop spans 14 amino acids. The CDR3 here is CASSGEGYNSPLHF. In DNA, the CDR3 is TGTGCCTCCTCGGGGGAAGGTTATAATTCACCCCTCCACTTT.

In this sample, this clone turned up once. The chain combines TRBV15 with TRBJ1-1; 8 bases line up with TRBD1. The J segment lost 0 bases and the V segment lost 0 bases, leaving 3 bases of the junction unmatched. Germline V gene lookup returns CDR1 LNHNV and CDR2 YYDKDF (reference sequence). This CDR3 region has 16 residues. CDR3 DNA: TGTGCCACCAGCAGAGAAAAGGACAGGGTGAACACTGAAGCTTTCTTT. It is translated as CATSREKDRVNTEAFF.

The count of this clone is one. The chain has TRBV5-1 and TRBJ1-4; 8 bases align to TRBD1. CDR3 size: 14 residues. Germline V CDR1 and CDR2: SGHRS, YFSETQ. Losses at the gene ends were 1 base for V and 7 bases for J; bases not matched to a gene: 3. The CDR3 DNA is TGCGCCAGCAGCTTGTCCGGACAGGGTGAAAAACTGTTTTTT. Protein sequence: CASSLSGQGEKLFF. The variable domain in full, with the rest retrieved from reference TRBV5-1 and TRBJ1-4, is KAGVTQTPRYLIKTRGQQVTLSCSPISGHRSVSWYQQTPGQGLQFLFEYFSETQRNKGNFPGRFSGRQFSNSRSEMNVSTLELGDSALYLCASSLSGQGEKLFFGSGTQLSVL.

V is TRBV4-1 and J is TRBJ2-5, with D possibly matching TRBD2 (7 bases). The CDR3 covers 15 residues. Germline V gene lookup returns CDR1 MGHRA and CDR2 YSYEKL. The V gene lost 0 bases and the J gene lost 5 bases, with 13 bases spanning the gap. For the CDR3, the DNA is TGCGCCAGCAGCCAAGATTCGGGCGGGGGCGAGACCCAGTACTTC. Its protein product is CASSQDSGGGETQYF.

The chain joins TRBV4-2 to TRBJ2-3, with D possibly being TRBD2 (5 bases). The ends were cut back, 3 bases at V and 0 bases at J, with 13 bases in the middle. Germline loops: CDR1 LGHNA, CDR2 YNFKEQ. This CDR3 contains 16 residues. DNA for the CDR3: TGTGCCAGCAGCCACGGGAACCAAGTTAGCACAGATACGCAGTATTTT. This translates into CASSHGNQVSTDTQYF.

This chain joins TRBV5-5 and TRBJ2-5, with D possibly matching TRBD2 (5 bases). Germline V lookup: CDR1 SGHKS, CDR2 YYEKEE (reference sequence). The ends were cut back, 6 bases at V and 4 bases at J, with 16 bases in the middle. The CDR3 has 14 amino acids. Here the CDR3 DNA reads TGTGCCAGCACCCGGGGTACGTGGGGAGAGACCCAGTACTTC. It encodes CASTRGTWGETQYF.

This clone was counted a single time. This rearrangement joins TRBV19 to TRBJ2-6, with D possibly being TRBD2 (5 bases). Germline CDR1 reads LNHDA; CDR2 reads SQIVND (reference sequence). CDR3 size: 20 residues. With 1 base removed from V and 2 bases from J, the gap between germline ends came to 21 bases. The DNA for the CDR3 is TGTGCCAGTAGTATAGGGATTCGGGGTTTGATTAGGGCTGGGGCCAACGTCCTGACTTTC. Translating gives CASSIGIRGLIRAGANVLTF.

The rearrangement uses TRBV24-1 and TRBJ2-3; unclear D gene. This CDR3 spans 15 amino acids. Germline V gene sequence: CDR1 KGHDR, CDR2 SFDVKD. V was pared by 1 base and J by 5 bases, with 12 bases between. CDR3 nucleotide sequence: TGTGCCACCAGTGATTTTGCTCTGAACGGAGATACGCAGTATTTT. Translating it yields CATSDFALNGDTQYF.

This rearrangement joins TRBV14 to TRBJ1-1, with unresolved D. The CDR3 covers 13 residues. V shed 4 bases and J shed 0 bases, with 6 bases lying between them. CDR1 and CDR2 (germline): SGHDN, FVKESK. The CDR3 sequence is CASSPSMNTEAFF. The CDR3 DNA sequence: TGTGCCAGCAGCCCAAGCATGAACACTGAAGCTTTCTTT. Using reference TRBV14 and TRBJ1-1 for the parts outside the CDR3, the full variable domain is EAGVTQFPSHSVIEKGQTVTLRCDPISGHDNLYWYRRVMGKEIKFLLHFVKESKQDESGMPNNRFLAERTGGTYSTLKVQPAELEDSGVYFCASSPSMNTEAFFGQGTRLTVV.

The chain employs TRBV6-6 and TRBJ2-3, with 7 bases matching TRBD2. CDR3 length equals 13 residues. CDR1 is MNHNY, CDR2 SVGAGI, per germline (reference sequence). V lost 5 bases and J lost 8; bases outside the gene matches: 7. Written as DNA, the CDR3 is TGTGCCAGCAGTCTACAGAGGGAGGGTACGCAGTATTTT. Encoded protein: CASSLQREGTQYF.

This sequence joins TRBV6-2 or TRBV6-3 and TRBJ1-4; D unclear. The CDR3 extends over 14 amino acids. Germline V gives CDR1 MNHEY, CDR2 SVGEGT. With 0 bases removed from V and 10 bases from J, the gap between germline ends came to 12 bases. The CDR3 DNA follows: TGTGCCAGCAGTTACTCGACGCCGGGAGCAAAACTGTTTTTT. This codes for CASSYSTPGAKLFF.

The V call is TRBV6-1, the J call TRBJ2-2, with a tentative D call TRBD1 (5 bases). The V end was cut by 1 base, the J end by 6 bases, with 6 bases between. The CDR3 is made up of 13 amino acids. Germline V gives CDR1 MNHNS, CDR2 SASEGT. The CDR3 spells CASSEVTAGELFF. For the CDR3, the DNA is TGTGCCAGCAGTGAAGTGACAGCCGGGGAGCTGTTTTTT.

The genes are TRBV9 and TRBJ1-1; D remains unclear. V dropped 0 bases and J dropped 0 bases, with 6 bases sitting between them. Germline CDR1 reads SGDLS; CDR2 reads YYNGEE. The CDR3 spans 14 residues. The CDR3 DNA sequence: TGTGCCAGCAGCGTAGACATCATGAACACTGAAGCTTTCTTT. It translates to CASSVDIMNTEAFF.

The chain joins TRBV6-2 or TRBV6-3 to TRBJ1-1; D ambiguous. Deletions cut 0 bases from V and 4 bases from J, with 12 bases between. Germline lookup yields CDR1 MNHEY and CDR2 SVGEGT. This CDR3 comprises 15 residues. Here the CDR3 DNA reads TGTGCCAGCAGTTACTCGACCCGGGGAGTCACTGAAGCTTTCTTT. Translation: CASSYSTRGVTEAFF.

V gene TRBV30 combines with J gene TRBJ2-7; D possibly corresponds to TRBD2 (5 bases). The V and J ends lost 0 bases and 2 bases respectively, with 11 bases between them. The CDR3 extends over 14 amino acids. Germline CDR1 and CDR2: GTSNPN and SVGIG (reference sequence). The CDR3 here is CAWSVLGAPYEQYF. CDR3 DNA sequence: TGTGCCTGGAGTGTACTAGGCGCCCCCTACGAGCAGTACTTC.

Only a few counts were recorded for this clone. This chain joins TRBV6-5 and TRBJ1-2; 8 bases align to TRBD1. This CDR3 comprises 14 residues. Unmatched junction bases numbered 6, after V lost 5 bases and J lost 4 bases. In germline, CDR1 is MNHEY, CDR2 SVGAGI. The CDR3 sequence is CASSPADRAYGYTF. The CDR3 region has the DNA TGTGCCAGCAGTCCAGCGGACAGGGCCTATGGCTACACCTTC.

For the CDR3, the DNA is TGCGCCAGCAGTGGAGTTCTACAGGGGCGGACTGGGGCTTTCTTT. The encoded protein is CASSGVLQGRTGAFF. This rearrangement joins TRBV10-2 to TRBJ1-1, with TRBD1 matching 7 bases. The CDR3 is made up of 15 amino acids. V was pared by 4 bases and J by 11 bases, with 16 bases of the junction left unmatched. Germline loops: CDR1 WSHSY, CDR2 SAAADI.